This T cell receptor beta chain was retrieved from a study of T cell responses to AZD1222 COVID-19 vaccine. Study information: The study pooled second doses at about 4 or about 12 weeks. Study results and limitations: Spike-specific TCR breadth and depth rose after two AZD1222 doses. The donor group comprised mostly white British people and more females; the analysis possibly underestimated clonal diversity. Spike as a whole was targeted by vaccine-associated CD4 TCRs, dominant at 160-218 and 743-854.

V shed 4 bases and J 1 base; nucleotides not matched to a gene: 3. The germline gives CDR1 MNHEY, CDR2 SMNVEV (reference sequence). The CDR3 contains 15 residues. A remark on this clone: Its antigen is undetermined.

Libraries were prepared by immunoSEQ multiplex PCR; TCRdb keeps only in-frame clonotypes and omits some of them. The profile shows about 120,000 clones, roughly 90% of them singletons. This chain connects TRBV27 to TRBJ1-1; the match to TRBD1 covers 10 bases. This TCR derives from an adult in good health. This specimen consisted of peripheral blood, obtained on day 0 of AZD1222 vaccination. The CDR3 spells CASSWTGGGNTEAFF. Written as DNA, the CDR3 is TGTGCCAGCAGTTGGACAGGGGGGGGGAACACTGAAGCTTTCTTT.